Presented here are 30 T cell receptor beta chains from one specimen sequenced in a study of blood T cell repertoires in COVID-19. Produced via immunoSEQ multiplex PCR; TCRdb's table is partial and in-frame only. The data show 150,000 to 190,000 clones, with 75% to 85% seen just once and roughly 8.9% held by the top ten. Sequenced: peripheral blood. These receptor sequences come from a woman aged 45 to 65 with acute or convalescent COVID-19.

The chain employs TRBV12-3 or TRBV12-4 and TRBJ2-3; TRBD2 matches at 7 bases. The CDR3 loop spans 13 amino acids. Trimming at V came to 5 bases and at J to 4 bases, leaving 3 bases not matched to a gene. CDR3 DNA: TGTGCCAGCAGTCGGGGGGAGCCAGATACGCAGTATTTT. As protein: CASSRGEPDTQYF.

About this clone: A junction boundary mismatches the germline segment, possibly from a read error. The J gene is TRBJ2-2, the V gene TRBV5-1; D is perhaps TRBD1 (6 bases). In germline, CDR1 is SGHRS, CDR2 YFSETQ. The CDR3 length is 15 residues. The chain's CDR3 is CASTLVAGVTGELFF. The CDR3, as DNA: TGCGCCAGCACCTTGGTGGCAGGGGTCACCGGGGAGCTGTTTTTT.

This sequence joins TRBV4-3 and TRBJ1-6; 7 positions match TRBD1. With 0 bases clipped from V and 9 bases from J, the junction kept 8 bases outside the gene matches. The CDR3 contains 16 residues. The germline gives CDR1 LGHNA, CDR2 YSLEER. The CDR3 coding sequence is TGCGCCAGCAGCCAAGATTGGCAGGGGGGCGGTTCACCCCTCCACTTT. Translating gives CASSQDWQGGGSPLHF.

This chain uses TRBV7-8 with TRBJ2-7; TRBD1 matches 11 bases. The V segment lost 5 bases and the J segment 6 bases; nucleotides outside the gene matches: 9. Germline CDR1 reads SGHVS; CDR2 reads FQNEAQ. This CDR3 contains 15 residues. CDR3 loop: CASSVYRDRGFEQYF. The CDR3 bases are TGTGCCAGCAGCGTCTACCGGGACAGGGGGTTCGAGCAGTACTTC.

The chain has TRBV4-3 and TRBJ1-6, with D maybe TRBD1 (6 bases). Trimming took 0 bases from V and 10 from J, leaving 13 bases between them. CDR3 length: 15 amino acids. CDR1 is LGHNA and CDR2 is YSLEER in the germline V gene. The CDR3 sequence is CASSQDLTQGSPLHF. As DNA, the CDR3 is TGCGCCAGCAGCCAAGATCTTACTCAGGGGTCACCCCTCCACTTT.

The CDR3 here is CATSDSSHDDGTAGGYTF. The CDR3 bases are TGTGCCACCAGTGATTCCAGCCACGACGACGGGACAGCCGGAGGCTACACCTTC. The chain couples TRBV24-1 to TRBJ1-2, with TRBD1 matching 7 bases. The CDR3 covers 18 residues. Germline CDR1 KGHDR, CDR2 SFDVKD. J lost 8 bases, V lost 2 bases, and 19 bases had no gene match.

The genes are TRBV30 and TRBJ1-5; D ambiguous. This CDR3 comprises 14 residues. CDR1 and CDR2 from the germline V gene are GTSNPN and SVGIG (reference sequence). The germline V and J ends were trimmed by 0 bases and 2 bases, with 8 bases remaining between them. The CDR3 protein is CAWSVVAGNQPQHF. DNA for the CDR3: TGTGCCTGGAGTGTGGTAGCCGGCAATCAGCCCCAGCATTTT.

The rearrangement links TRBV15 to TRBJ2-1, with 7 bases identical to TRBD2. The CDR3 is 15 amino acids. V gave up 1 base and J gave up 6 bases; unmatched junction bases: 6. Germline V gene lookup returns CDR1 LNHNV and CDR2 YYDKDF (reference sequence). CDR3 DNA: TGTGCCACCAGCAGAGTGCTAGCGGAACTCAATGAGCAGTTCTTC. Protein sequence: CATSRVLAELNEQFF. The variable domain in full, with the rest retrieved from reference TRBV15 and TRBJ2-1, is DAMVIQNPRYQVTQFGKPVTLSCSQTLNHNVMYWYQQKSSQAPKLLFHYYDKDFNNEADTPDNFQSRRPNTSFCFLDIRSPGLGDTAMYLCATSRVLAELNEQFFGPGTRLTVL.

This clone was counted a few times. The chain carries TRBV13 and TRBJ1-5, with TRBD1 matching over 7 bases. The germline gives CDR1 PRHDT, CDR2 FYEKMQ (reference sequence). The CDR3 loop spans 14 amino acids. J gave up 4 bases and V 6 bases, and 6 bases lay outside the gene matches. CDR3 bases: TGTGCCAGCAGTCTAGGGGGCACTAATCAGCCCCAGCATTTT. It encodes CASSLGGTNQPQHF.

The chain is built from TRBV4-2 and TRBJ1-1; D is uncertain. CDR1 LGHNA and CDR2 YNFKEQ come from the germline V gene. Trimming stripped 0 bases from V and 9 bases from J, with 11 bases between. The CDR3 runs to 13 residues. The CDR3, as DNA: TGTGCCAGCAGCCAAGAATCCCAGTATAAAGCTTTCTTT. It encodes CASSQESQYKAFF.

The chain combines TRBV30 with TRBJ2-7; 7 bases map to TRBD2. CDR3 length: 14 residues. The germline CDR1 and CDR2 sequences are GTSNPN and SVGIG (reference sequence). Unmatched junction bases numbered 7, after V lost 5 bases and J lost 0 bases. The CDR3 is CAWGEGPVSYEQYF. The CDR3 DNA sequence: TGTGCCTGGGGGGAGGGTCCGGTCTCCTACGAGCAGTACTTC.

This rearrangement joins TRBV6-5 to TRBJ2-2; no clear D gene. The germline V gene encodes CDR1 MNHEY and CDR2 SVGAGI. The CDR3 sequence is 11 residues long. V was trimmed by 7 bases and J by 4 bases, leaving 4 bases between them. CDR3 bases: TGTGCCAGCAAACTCACCGGGGAGCTGTTTTTT. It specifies CASKLTGELFF.

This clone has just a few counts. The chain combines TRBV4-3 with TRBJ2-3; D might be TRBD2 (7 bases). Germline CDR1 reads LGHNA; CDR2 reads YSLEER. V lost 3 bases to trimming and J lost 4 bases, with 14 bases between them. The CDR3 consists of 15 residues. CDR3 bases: TGCGCCAGCAGCCACCGAGGGGGGAGGGCAGATACGCAGTATTTT. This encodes CASSHRGGRADTQYF.

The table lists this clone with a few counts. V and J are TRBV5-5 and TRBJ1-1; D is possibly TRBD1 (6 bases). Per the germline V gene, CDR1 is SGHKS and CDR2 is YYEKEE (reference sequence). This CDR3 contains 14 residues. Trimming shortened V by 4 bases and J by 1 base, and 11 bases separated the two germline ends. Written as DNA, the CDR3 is TGTGCCAGCAGCGGGGGCCGGGGGAACACTGAAGCTTTCTTT. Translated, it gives CASSGGRGNTEAFF.

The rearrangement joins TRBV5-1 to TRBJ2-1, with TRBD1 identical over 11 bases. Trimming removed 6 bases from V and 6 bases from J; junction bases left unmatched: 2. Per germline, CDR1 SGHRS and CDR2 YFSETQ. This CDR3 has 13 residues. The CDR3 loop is CASTGTGGNEQFF. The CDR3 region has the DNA TGCGCCAGCACAGGGACAGGGGGCAATGAGCAGTTCTTC.

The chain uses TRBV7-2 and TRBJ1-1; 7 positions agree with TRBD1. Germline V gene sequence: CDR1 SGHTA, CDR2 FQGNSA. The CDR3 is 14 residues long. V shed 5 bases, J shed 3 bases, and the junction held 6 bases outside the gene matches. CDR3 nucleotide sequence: TGTGCCAGCAGCATGAGGGACAGCCACACTGAAGCTTTCTTT. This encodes CASSMRDSHTEAFF.

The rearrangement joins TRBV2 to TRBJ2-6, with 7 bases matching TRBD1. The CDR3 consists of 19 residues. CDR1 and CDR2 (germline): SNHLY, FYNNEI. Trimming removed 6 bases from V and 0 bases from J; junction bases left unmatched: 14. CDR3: CASSPGQSKGISGANVLTF. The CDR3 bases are TGTGCCAGCAGCCCGGGACAGAGCAAAGGTATCTCTGGGGCCAACGTCCTGACTTTC.

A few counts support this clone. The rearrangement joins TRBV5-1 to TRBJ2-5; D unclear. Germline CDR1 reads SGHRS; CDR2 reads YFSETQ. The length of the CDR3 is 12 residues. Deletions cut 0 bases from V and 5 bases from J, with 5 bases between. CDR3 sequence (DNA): TGCGCCAGCAGCTTGGGAGAGGAGACCCAGTACTTC. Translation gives CASSLGEETQYF.

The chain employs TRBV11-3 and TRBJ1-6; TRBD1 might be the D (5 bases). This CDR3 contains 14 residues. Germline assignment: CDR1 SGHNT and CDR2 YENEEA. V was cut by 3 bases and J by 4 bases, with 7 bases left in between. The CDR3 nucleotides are TGTGCCAGCAGCTTGGGGGGGTATAATTCACCCCTCCACTTT. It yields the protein CASSLGGYNSPLHF.

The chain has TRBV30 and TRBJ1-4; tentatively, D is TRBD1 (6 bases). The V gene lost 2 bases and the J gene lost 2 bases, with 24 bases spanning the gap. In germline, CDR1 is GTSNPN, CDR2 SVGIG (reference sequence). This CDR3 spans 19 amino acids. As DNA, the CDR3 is TGTGCCTGGAGTTCACCGAATCTCCGTCGACAGGATACTAATGAAAAACTGTTTTTT. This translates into CAWSSPNLRRQDTNEKLFF.

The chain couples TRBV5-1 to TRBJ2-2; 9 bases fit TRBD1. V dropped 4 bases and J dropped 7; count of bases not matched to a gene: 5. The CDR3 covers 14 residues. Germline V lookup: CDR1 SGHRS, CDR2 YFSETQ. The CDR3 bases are TGCGCCAGCAGCACAACAGGGGGCGGCGGGGAGCTGTTTTTT. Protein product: CASSTTGGGGELFF.

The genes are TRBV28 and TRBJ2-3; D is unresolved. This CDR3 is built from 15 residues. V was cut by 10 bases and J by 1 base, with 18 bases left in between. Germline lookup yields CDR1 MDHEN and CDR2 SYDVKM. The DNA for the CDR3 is TGTGCCACGGAAAATGGCTACCGGGGCACAGATACGCAGTATTTT. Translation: CATENGYRGTDTQYF.

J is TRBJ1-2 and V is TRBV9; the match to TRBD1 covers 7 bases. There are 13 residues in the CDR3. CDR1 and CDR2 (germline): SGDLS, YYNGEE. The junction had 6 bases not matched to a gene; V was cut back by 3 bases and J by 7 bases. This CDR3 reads CASSETGRGGYTF. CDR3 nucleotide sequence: TGTGCCAGCAGCGAGACAGGGCGGGGTGGCTACACCTTC.

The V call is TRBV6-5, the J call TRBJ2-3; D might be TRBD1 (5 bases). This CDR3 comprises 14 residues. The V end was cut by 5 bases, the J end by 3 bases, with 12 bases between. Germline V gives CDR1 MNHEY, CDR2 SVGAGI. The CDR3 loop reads CASSTLGVTDTQYF. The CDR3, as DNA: TGTGCCAGCAGTACTCTAGGGGTAACAGATACGCAGTATTTT.

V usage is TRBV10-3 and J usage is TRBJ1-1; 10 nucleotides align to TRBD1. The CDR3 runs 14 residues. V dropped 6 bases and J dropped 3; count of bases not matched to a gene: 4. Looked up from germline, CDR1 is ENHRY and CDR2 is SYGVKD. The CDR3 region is CAISPGQGHTEAFF. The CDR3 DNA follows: TGTGCCATCAGCCCGGGACAGGGGCACACTGAAGCTTTCTTT.

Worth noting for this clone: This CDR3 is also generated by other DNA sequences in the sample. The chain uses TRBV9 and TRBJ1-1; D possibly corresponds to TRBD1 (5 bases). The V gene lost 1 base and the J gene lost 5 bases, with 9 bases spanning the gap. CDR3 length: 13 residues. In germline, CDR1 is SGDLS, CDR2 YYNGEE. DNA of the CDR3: TGTGCCAGCAGCGTACAGGGAGGTACTGAAGCTTTCTTT. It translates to CASSVQGGTEAFF.

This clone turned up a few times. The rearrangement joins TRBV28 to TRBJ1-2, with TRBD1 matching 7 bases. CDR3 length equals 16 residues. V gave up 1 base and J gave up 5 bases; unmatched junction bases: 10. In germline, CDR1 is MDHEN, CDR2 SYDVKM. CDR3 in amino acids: CASSLSGVRGRYGYTF. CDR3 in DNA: TGTGCCAGCAGTTTATCGGGAGTCAGGGGGAGGTATGGCTACACCTTC.

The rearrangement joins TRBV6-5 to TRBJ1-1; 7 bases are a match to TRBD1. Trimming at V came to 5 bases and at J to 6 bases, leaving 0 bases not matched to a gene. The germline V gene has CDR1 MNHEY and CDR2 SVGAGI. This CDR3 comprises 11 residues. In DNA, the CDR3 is TGTGCCAGCAGTCAGGGGGCTGAAGCTTTCTTT. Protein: CASSQGAEAFF.

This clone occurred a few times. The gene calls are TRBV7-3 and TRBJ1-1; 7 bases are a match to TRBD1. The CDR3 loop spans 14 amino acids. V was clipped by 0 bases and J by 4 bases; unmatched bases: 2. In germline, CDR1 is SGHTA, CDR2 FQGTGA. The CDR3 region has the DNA TGTGCCAGCAGCTTAACTTCAGGGGGCACTGAAGCTTTCTTT. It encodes CASSLTSGGTEAFF.

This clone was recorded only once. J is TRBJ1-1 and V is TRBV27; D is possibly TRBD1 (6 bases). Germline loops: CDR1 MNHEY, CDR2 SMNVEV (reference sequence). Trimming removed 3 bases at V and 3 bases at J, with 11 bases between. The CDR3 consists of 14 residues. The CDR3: CASSFTGIYTEAFF. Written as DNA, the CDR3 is TGTGCCAGCAGTTTCACAGGGATTTACACTGAAGCTTTCTTT.